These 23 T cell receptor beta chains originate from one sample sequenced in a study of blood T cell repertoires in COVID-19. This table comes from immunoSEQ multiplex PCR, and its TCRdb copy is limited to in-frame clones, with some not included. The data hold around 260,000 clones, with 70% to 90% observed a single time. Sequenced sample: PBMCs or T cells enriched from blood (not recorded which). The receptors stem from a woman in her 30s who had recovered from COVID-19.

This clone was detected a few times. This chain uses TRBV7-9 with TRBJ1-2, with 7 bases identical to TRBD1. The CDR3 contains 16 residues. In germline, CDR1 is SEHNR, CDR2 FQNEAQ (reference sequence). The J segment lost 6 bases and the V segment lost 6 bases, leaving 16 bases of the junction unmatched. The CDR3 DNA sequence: TGTGCCAGCAGTTACCGGGACAGAGCTTCTCGGGATGGCTACACCTTC. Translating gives CASSYRDRASRDGYTF.

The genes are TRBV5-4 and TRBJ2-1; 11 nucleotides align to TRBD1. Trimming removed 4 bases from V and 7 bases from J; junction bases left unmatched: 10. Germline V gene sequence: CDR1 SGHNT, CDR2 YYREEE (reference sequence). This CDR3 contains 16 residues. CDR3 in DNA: TGTGCCAGCAGCCTCCCAGGACAGGGGGCAAAAAATGAGCAGTTCTTC. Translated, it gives CASSLPGQGAKNEQFF.

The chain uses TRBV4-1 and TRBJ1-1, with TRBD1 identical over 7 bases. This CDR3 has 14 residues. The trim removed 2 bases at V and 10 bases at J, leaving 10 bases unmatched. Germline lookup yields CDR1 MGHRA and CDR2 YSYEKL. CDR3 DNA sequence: TGCGCCAGCAGCCAAAAGACAGGGAGCAGCGGAGCTTTCTTT. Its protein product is CASSQKTGSSGAFF.

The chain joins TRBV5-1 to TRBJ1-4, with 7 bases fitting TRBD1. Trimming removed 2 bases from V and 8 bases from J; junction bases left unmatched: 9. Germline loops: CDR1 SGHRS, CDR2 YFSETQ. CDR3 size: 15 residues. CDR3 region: CASSFSTGLGEKLFF. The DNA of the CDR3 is TGCGCCAGCAGCTTTTCGACAGGGCTGGGCGAAAAACTGTTTTTT.

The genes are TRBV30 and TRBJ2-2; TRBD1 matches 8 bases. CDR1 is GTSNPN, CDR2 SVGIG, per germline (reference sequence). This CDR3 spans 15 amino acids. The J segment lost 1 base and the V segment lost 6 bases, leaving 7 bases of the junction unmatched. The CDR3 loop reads CACIPGTGNTGELFF. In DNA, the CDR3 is TGTGCCTGCATCCCCGGGACAGGGAACACCGGGGAGCTGTTTTTT.

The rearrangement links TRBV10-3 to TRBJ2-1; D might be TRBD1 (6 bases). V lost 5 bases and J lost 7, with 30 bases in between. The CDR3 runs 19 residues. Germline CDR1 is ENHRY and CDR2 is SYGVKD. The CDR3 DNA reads TGTGCCATCAGTAAAGATCTGGGGGCAGCGGTTCGCGCCGGGAATGAGCAGTTCTTC. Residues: CAISKDLGAAVRAGNEQFF.

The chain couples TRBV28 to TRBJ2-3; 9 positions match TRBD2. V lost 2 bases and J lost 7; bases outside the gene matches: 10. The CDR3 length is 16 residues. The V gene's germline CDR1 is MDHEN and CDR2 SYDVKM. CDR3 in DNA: TGTGCCAGCAGTTTACCCACAGCGGGGGGTATAAATACGCAGTATTTT. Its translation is CASSLPTAGGINTQYF. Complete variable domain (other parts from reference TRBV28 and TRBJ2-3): DVKVTQSSRYLVKRTGEKVFLECVQDMDHENMFWYRQDPGLGLRLIYFSYDVKMKEKGDIPEGYSVSREKKERFSLILESASTNQTSMYLCASSLPTAGGINTQYFGPGTRLTVL.

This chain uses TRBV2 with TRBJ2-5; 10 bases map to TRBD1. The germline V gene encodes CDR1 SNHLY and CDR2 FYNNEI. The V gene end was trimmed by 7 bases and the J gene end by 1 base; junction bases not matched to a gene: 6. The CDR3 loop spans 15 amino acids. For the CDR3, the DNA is TGTGCCAGCATTTACCGGGACAGGGGCCAAGAGACCCAGTACTTC. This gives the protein CASIYRDRGQETQYF.

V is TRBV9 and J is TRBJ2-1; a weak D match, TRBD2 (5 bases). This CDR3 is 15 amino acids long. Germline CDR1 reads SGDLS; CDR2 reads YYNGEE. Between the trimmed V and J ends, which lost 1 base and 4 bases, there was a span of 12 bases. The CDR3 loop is CASSVQSTGYNEQFF. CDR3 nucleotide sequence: TGTGCCAGCAGCGTACAGTCTACGGGATACAATGAGCAGTTCTTC.

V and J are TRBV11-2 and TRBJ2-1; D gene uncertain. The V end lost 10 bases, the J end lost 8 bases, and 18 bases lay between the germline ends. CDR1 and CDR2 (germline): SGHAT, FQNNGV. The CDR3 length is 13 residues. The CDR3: CATPTRSLDEQFF. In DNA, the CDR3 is TGTGCCACCCCCACCCGGAGTCTAGATGAGCAGTTCTTC.

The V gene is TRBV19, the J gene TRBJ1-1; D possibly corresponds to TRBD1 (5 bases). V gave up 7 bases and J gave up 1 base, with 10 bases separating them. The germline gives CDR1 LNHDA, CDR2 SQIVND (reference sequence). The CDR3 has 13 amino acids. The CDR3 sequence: CASKAGKNTEAFF. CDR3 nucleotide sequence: TGTGCCAGTAAGGCAGGGAAGAACACTGAAGCTTTCTTT.

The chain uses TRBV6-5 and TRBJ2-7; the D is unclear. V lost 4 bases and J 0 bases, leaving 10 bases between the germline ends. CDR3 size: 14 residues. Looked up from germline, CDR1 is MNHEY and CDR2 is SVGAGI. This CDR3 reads CASSSERISYEQYF. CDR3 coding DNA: TGTGCCAGCAGTTCGGAGAGGATCTCCTACGAGCAGTACTTC.

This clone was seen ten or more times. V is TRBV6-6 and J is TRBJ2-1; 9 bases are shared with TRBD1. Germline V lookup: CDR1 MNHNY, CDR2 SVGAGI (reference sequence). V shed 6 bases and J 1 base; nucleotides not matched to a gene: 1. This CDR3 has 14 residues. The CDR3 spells CASRDRGSYNEQFF. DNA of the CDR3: TGTGCCAGCAGAGACAGGGGGTCCTACAATGAGCAGTTCTTC.

This CDR3 is CASTAGRQGLSEQYF. CDR3 nucleotides: TGCGCCAGCACCGCCGGGAGACAGGGACTGTCCGAGCAGTACTTC. The V call is TRBV5-1, the J call TRBJ2-7, with a tentative D call TRBD1 (7 bases). Trimming pared 6 bases from V and 6 bases from J, leaving 22 bases between. The CDR3 sequence is 15 residues long. Germline V CDR1 and CDR2: SGHRS, YFSETQ.

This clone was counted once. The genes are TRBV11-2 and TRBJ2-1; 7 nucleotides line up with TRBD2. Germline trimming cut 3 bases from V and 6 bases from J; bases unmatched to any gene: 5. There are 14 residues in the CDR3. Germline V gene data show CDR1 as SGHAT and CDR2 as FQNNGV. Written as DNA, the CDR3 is TGTGCCAGCAGCTTGACTAGCATGGGCAATGAGCAGTTCTTC. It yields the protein CASSLTSMGNEQFF.

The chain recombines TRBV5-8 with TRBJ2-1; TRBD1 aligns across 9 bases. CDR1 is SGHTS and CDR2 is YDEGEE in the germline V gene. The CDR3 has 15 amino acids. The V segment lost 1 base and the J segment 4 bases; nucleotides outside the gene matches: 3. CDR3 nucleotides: TGTGCCAGCAGCTTGACAGGGGGCATGTACAATGAGCAGTTCTTC. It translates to CASSLTGGMYNEQFF.

For the CDR3, the DNA is TGCAGTGCTAGTATTCTCCCAGGGCTGTTTTTT. As protein: CSASILPGLFF. The V gene is TRBV20-1, the J gene TRBJ2-2; no clear D gene. Germline CDR1 DFQATT, CDR2 SNEGSKA (reference sequence). There are 11 residues in the CDR3. V was trimmed by 3 bases and J by 13 bases, leaving 12 bases between them.

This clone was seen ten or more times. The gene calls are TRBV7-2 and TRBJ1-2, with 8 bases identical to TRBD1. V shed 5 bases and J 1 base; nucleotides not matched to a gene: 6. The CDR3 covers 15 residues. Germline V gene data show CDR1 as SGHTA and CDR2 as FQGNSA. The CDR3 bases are TGTGCCAGCAGCCCAGGGACAGGAAATAACTATGGCTACACCTTC. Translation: CASSPGTGNNYGYTF. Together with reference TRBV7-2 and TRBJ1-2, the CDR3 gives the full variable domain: GAGVSQSPSNKVTEKGKDVELRCDPISGHTALYWYRQSLGQGLEFLIYFQGNSAPDKSGLPSDRFSAERTGGSVSTLTIQRTQQEDSAVYLCASSPGTGNNYGYTFGSGTRLTVV.

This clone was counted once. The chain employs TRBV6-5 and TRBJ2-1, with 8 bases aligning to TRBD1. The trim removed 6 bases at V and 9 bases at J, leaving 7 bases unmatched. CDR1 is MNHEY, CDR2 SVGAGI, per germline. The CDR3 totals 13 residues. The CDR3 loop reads CASRDRDPTEQFF. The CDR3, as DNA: TGTGCCAGCAGGGACAGGGATCCCACTGAGCAGTTCTTC.

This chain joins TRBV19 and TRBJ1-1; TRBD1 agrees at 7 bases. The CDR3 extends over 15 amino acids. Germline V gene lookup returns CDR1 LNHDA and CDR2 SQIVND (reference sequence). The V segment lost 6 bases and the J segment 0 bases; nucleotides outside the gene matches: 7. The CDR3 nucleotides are TGTGCCAGTAGGACAGGGTCTCAAATGAACACTGAAGCTTTCTTT. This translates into CASRTGSQMNTEAFF.

The CDR3 DNA is TGTGCCAGTAGTACCTCGGTGACAGGGGGCGAACTGTTTTTT. Its protein product is CASSTSVTGGELFF. J is TRBJ1-4 and V is TRBV19; 10 bases line up with TRBD1. There are 14 residues in the CDR3. Germline CDR1 and CDR2: LNHDA and SQIVND (reference sequence). With 4 bases clipped from V and 12 bases from J, the junction kept 8 bases outside the gene matches.

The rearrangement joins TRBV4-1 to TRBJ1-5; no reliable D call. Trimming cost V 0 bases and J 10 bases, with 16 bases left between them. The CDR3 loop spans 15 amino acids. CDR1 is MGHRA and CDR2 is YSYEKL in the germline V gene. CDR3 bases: TGCGCCAGCAGCCAAGAAGGACGAGGACTAGGACCCCAGCATTTT. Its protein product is CASSQEGRGLGPQHF.

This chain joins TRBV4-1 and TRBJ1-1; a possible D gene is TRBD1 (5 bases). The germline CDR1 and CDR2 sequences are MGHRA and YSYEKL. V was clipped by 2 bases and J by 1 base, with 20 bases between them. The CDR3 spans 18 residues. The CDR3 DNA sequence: TGCGCCAGCAGCCAACTTCCCCTCGATCCGACAGAGAACACTGAAGCTTTCTTT. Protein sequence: CASSQLPLDPTENTEAFF.